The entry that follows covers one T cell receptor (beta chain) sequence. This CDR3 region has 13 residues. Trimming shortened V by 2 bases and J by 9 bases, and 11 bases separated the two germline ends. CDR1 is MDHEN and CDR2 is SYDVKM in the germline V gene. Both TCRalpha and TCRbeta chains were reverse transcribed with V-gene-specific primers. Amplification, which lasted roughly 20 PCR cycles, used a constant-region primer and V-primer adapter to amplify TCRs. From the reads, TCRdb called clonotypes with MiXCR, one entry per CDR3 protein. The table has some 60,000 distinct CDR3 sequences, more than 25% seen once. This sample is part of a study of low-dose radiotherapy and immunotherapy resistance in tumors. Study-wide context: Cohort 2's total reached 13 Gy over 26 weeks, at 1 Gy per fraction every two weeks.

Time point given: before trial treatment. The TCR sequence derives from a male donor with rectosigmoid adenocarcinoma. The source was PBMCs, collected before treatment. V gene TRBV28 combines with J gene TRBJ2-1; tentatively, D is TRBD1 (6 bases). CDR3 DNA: TGTGCCAGCAGTTTACCGACAGGCGGTGAGCAGTTCTTC. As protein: CASSLPTGGEQFF.